This is a list of T cell receptor beta chains from one sample in a study of T cell responses to AZD1222 COVID-19 vaccine. Libraries were prepared by immunoSEQ multiplex PCR; TCRdb keeps only in-frame clonotypes and omits some of them. In the table there are around 180,000 clones, approximately 86% of which are singletons. The input for sequencing was peripheral blood, taken on day 0 of AZD1222 vaccination. The receptors were sampled from an adult in good health. Both conserved end residues are part of each CDR3.

j_gene	v_gene	CDR3aa
TRBJ1-2	TRBV10-2	CASSEGRQNYGYTF
TRBJ1-2	TRBV28	CASSLEPAGTGSLHYGYTF
TRBJ1-5	TRBV27	CASSLRDSNQPQHF
TRBJ1-3	TRBV5-1	CASMNGVLGSGNTIYF
TRBJ1-2	TRBV9	CASSVGHYRNYGYTF
TRBJ2-7	TRBV7-8	CASSLAVYEQYF
TRBJ2-5	TRBV7-7	CASSTRPSEETQYF
TRBJ2-4	TRBV7-8	CASSKGYSGQDRLAKNIQYF
TRBJ2-3	TRBV30	CAWNVGSATQYF
TRBJ1-2	TRBV3-1/TRBV3-2	CASSHPQGEGNYGYTF
TRBJ1-5	TRBV27	CASTGRVDQPQHF
TRBJ2-1	TRBV6-1	CASSESTWGQYNNEQFF
TRBJ1-2	TRBV11-2	CASSLTTGWGDGYTF
TRBJ1-6	TRBV5-1	CASSLDSGPIDPLHF
TRBJ1-1	TRBV7-6	CASSQKGTGNTEAFF
TRBJ2-5	TRBV19	CASSIYPEETQYF
TRBJ2-7	TRBV24-1	CATSDPSGTGTYEQYF
TRBJ1-1	TRBV3-1/TRBV3-2	CASSKGGMNTEAFF
TRBJ2-7	TRBV27	CASSPGQSSYEQYF
TRBJ1-1	TRBV5-5	CASSLRLRNTEAFF
TRBJ2-7	TRBV6-6	CASRMGQPPGEQYF
TRBJ2-6	TRBV18	CASSPLPTGQSGANVLTF
TRBJ1-5	TRBV28	CASGVQGGNQPQHF
TRBJ1-5	TRBV6-5	CASSYRIPRGNQPQHF
TRBJ1-4	TRBV28	CASSSWTVDNEKLFF
TRBJ1-6	TRBV28	CASIPLSGSSYNSPLHF
TRBJ2-7	TRBV30	CAWSVQTSGGVGEQYF
TRBJ1-5	TRBV6-6	CASSPSWGRSSNQPQHF
TRBJ2-1	TRBV9	CASSVDDPLAGPFNEQFF
TRBJ1-2	TRBV6-5	CASSYSGGYGYTF
TRBJ2-3	TRBV2	CAREVTDTQYF
TRBJ2-3	TRBV5-4	CASSLGLVGTGTDTQYF
TRBJ1-1	TRBV10-1	CASSVGRGPNTEAFF
TRBJ1-2	TRBV2	CASVPQGRATYGYTF
TRBJ1-2	TRBV25-1	CASSRGGPGGYTF
TRBJ1-2	TRBV6-5	CASSYLTDRHYGYTF
TRBJ1-1	TRBV7-9	CASSLQGMNTEAFF
TRBJ2-1	TRBV25-1	CASSEPGTSDNEQFF
TRBJ2-1	TRBV2	CASIPRRGLGDNEQFF
TRBJ2-5	TRBV29-1	CSVPRTGTYRETQYF
TRBJ2-3	TRBV19	CASSMGQITDTQYF
TRBJ2-3	TRBV4-1	CASSQAEGGTDTQYF
TRBJ2-7	TRBV5-1	CASSLTYEQYF
TRBJ1-4	TRBV15	CATSVQLLEKLFF
TRBJ1-2	TRBV6-5	CASSYSTGGSDGYTF
TRBJ1-2	TRBV29-1	CSVAPRAGYGYTF
TRBJ2-3	TRBV6-1	CASSEGTGGADTQYF
TRBJ1-5	TRBV5-6	CASSFSEEGTENQPQHF
TRBJ2-7	TRBV27	CASSLSEGFTYEQYF
TRBJ1-2	TRBV4-1	CASSTRDRGRGGYTF